Below are 24 T cell receptor beta chains sequenced from a single sample in a study of T-cell reconstitution after alpha-beta-depleted transplantation in children. During its preparation, the TCRbeta library received unique molecular identifiers. TCRdb fed the PCR reads into MiXCR, producing one record per CDR3 protein. This table holds 200,000 to 250,000 distinct CDR3 sequences, approximately 11% found once. This specimen was PBMCs, taken before TCRalphabeta/CD19-depleted stem cell transplant. The receptors shown here come from a child less than two years old with acute myeloid leukemia, due to receive a stem cell transplant.

There are many counts of this clonotype. The CDR3 nucleotides are TGTGCCATCAAGAATCGACAGGACACAGATACGCAGTATTTT. Its translation: CAIKNRQDTDTQYF. This sequence joins TRBV10-3 and TRBJ2-3; weak D call: TRBD1 (6 bases). This CDR3 has 14 residues. In germline, CDR1 is ENHRY, CDR2 SYGVKD. With 7 bases removed from V and 2 bases from J, the gap between germline ends came to 13 bases.

At least ten counts were recorded for this clonotype. The chain uses TRBV19 and TRBJ2-1; TRBD2 aligns across 12 bases. Germline values: CDR1 LNHDA, CDR2 SQIVND (reference sequence). V dropped 6 bases and J dropped 0; count of bases not matched to a gene: 3. This CDR3 is built from 16 residues. The CDR3 DNA sequence: TGTGCCAGTAGGTCACTAGCGGGAGGCTCCTACAATGAGCAGTTCTTC. Translation: CASRSLAGGSYNEQFF. The full variable domain, rest sourced from reference TRBV19 and TRBJ2-1, is DGGITQSPKYLFRKEGQNVTLSCEQNLNHDAMYWYRQDPGQGLRLIYYSQIVNDFQKGDIAEGYSVSREKKESFPLTVTSAQKNPTAFYLCASRSLAGGSYNEQFFGPGTRLTVL.

As to this clonotype: A read error is possible here, since a much larger clone lies one base away. The J gene is TRBJ1-2, the V gene TRBV20-1; D uncertain. Germline V gene data show CDR1 as DFQATT and CDR2 as SNEGSKA (reference sequence). The CDR3 runs to 14 residues. CDR3 protein: CSATSTAINYGDTF. The CDR3 nucleotides read TGCAGTGCTACGTCTACGGCCATCAACTATGGCGACACCTTC.

This clonotype was seen at least ten times. A much bigger clone sits one base away, suggesting this may be a read error. The gene calls are TRBV5-1 and TRBJ2-3; 12 nucleotides align to TRBD2. CDR3 size: 17 residues. Germline CDR1 and CDR2: SGHRS and YFSETQ. The CDR3 reads CSSSLGLAGHSTDTQYF. The CDR3 DNA is TGCTCCAGCAGCTTAGGACTAGCGGGACATAGCACAGATACGCAGTATTTT.

The table lists this clonotype with many counts. The chain carries TRBV4-1 and TRBJ2-5; D remains unclear. CDR1 MGHRA and CDR2 YSYEKL come from the germline V gene. V lost 2 bases, J lost 5 bases, and 6 bases lay in between. This CDR3 comprises 12 residues. The CDR3 loop is CASSQPRETQYF. The CDR3 DNA reads TGCGCCAGCAGCCAACCAAGGGAGACCCAGTACTTC.

In its sample, this clonotype was seen many times. DNA of the CDR3: TGTGCCATCAGACAGGGTCCCCTTTATGGCTACACCTTC. Translated: CAIRQGPLYGYTF. This chain uses TRBV10-3 with TRBJ1-2; D is perhaps TRBD1 (6 bases). The CDR3 is made up of 13 amino acids. Germline V gives CDR1 ENHRY, CDR2 SYGVKD. V lost 6 bases and J 5 bases, leaving 13 bases between the germline ends.

This clonotype was found a few times. The rearrangement links TRBV2 to TRBJ1-1; D gene ambiguous. The germline V and J ends were trimmed by 6 bases and 8 bases, with 4 bases remaining between them. The CDR3 totals 9 residues. Germline assignment: CDR1 SNHLY and CDR2 FYNNEI. The CDR3 sequence is CASRAEAFF. The CDR3 coding sequence is TGTGCCAGCAGGGCCGAAGCTTTCTTT.

In its sample, this clonotype was seen many times. The chain employs TRBV25-1 and TRBJ1-4, with 7 bases aligning to TRBD1. The J segment lost 3 bases and the V segment lost 1 base, leaving 2 bases of the junction unmatched. CDR1 is MGHDK, CDR2 SYGVNS, per germline. The CDR3 runs to 15 residues. The CDR3 loop is CASSELGTANEKLFF. The CDR3 bases are TGTGCCAGCAGTGAATTGGGGACAGCTAATGAAAAACTGTTTTTT. Full variable domain (remainder filled in from reference TRBV25-1 and TRBJ1-4): EADIYQTPRYLVIGTGKKITLECSQTMGHDKMYWYQQDPGMELHLIHYSYGVNSTEKGDLSSESTVSRIRTEHFPLTLESARPSHTSQYLCASSELGTANEKLFFGSGTQLSVL.

Note on this clonotype: Just one base apart from a much larger clone, this may be a read error. As DNA, the CDR3 is TGTGCCAGTATGAAGAATAGCTATCAGCCCCAGCATTTT. Residues: CASMKNSYQPQHF. The chain combines TRBV19 with TRBJ1-5; no definite D call. From germline, CDR1 is LNHDA and CDR2 SQIVND (reference sequence). The CDR3 contains 13 residues.

Many counts were recorded for this clonotype. The chain recombines TRBV19 with TRBJ2-1; 9 nucleotides line up with TRBD2. The trim removed 5 bases at V and 2 bases at J, leaving 16 bases unmatched. There are 19 residues in the CDR3. The germline CDR1 and CDR2 sequences are LNHDA and SQIVND (reference sequence). CDR3 in DNA: TGTGCCAGTAGTGGCGGCCGGAGAGGCGGGGGGGCGGCCTACAATGAGCAGTTCTTC. It encodes CASSGGRRGGGAAYNEQFF.

The table lists this clonotype with many counts. The V call is TRBV20-1, the J call TRBJ1-2, with 7 bases identical to TRBD1. Trimming cost V 3 bases and J 5 bases; bases outside gene matches: 9. Germline V gives CDR1 DFQATT, CDR2 SNEGSKA (reference sequence). The CDR3 is made up of 14 amino acids. The chain's CDR3 is CSASQDRALYGYTF. For the CDR3, the DNA is TGCAGTGCTAGCCAAGACAGGGCCCTTTATGGCTACACCTTC.

This clonotype was seen repeatedly, ten times or more. The chain recombines TRBV20-1 with TRBJ1-2; 9 positions match TRBD1. The germline gives CDR1 DFQATT, CDR2 SNEGSKA (reference sequence). CDR3 length: 16 residues. After removal of 6 bases from V and 2 bases from J, the junction contained 13 bases not matched to a gene. Here the CDR3 DNA reads TGCAGTGCAACGTCCGGGACAGGGATGTCAAACTATGGCTACACCTTC. It yields the protein CSATSGTGMSNYGYTF.

This clonotype was picked up a small number of times. The chain recombines TRBV7-2 with TRBJ2-3; D is ambiguous. CDR1 and CDR2 (germline): SGHTA, FQGNSA. The CDR3 totals 14 residues. V was trimmed by 8 bases and J by 0 bases, leaving 12 bases between them. This chain's CDR3 is CASAALTSTDTQYF. The CDR3 DNA is TGTGCCAGCGCGGCGCTAACGAGCACAGATACGCAGTATTTT. Full variable domain (remainder filled in from reference TRBV7-2 and TRBJ2-3): GAGVSQSPSNKVTEKGKDVELRCDPISGHTALYWYRQSLGQGLEFLIYFQGNSAPDKSGLPSDRFSAERTGGSVSTLTIQRTQQEDSAVYLCASAALTSTDTQYFGPGTRLTVL.

This clonotype was found many times. This sequence joins TRBV29-1 and TRBJ2-7; the match to TRBD2 covers 11 bases. CDR1 and CDR2 from the germline V gene are SQVTM and ANQGSEA. This CDR3 spans 16 amino acids. J gave up 3 bases and V 4 bases, and 11 bases lay outside the gene matches. CDR3 protein: CSVAGTSGLPGYEQYF. As DNA, the CDR3 is TGCAGCGTTGCTGGGACTAGCGGCTTGCCAGGCTACGAGCAGTACTTC.

This clonotype has a count of ten or more. The gene calls are TRBV9 and TRBJ2-2; 8 bases are shared with TRBD1. After removal of 0 bases from V and 3 bases from J, the junction contained 7 bases not matched to a gene. Germline V gene sequence: CDR1 SGDLS, CDR2 YYNGEE. This CDR3 region has 17 residues. The CDR3 spells CASSVAPPDRDTGELFF. CDR3 bases: TGTGCCAGCAGCGTAGCCCCCCCGGACAGGGACACCGGGGAGCTGTTTTTT.

As for this clonotype: This may be a read error: a much more frequent sequence differs by one nucleotide. The chain combines TRBV11-2 with TRBJ2-7, with D possibly matching TRBD2 (6 bases). CDR1 SGHAT and CDR2 FQNNGV come from the germline V gene. V dropped 5 bases and J dropped 9 bases, with 23 bases sitting between them. The length of the CDR3 is 15 residues. The CDR3 DNA reads as TGTGCCAGCAGCGCCCCAGAGACTAGAGGGAGCGGGCAGTACTTC. This encodes CASSAPETRGSGQYF.

This clonotype was seen repeatedly, ten times or more. This sequence joins TRBV4-1 and TRBJ2-5; D uncertain. CDR1 is MGHRA, CDR2 YSYEKL, per germline. Trimming took off 0 bases at V and 1 base at J, with 6 bases between the two ends. This CDR3 is 14 amino acids long. The CDR3 reads CASSQDQAQETQYF. The CDR3 DNA follows: TGCGCCAGCAGCCAAGATCAGGCCCAAGAGACCCAGTACTTC.

This clonotype came up many times. V usage is TRBV5-4 and J usage is TRBJ1-2; a weak D match, TRBD1 (6 bases). Germline loops: CDR1 SGHNT, CDR2 YYREEE (reference sequence). This CDR3 contains 13 residues. The ends were cut back, 0 bases at V and 7 bases at J, with 10 bases in the middle. The CDR3 sequence is CASSLDRVRGYTF. In DNA form, the CDR3 reads TGTGCCAGCAGCTTGGACAGGGTTCGTGGCTACACCTTC.

At least ten counts were recorded for this clonotype. The chain couples TRBV5-1 to TRBJ2-7, with 11 nucleotides matching TRBD2. The CDR3 extends over 17 amino acids. V was clipped by 0 bases and J by 3 bases; unmatched bases: 8. Germline values: CDR1 SGHRS, CDR2 YFSETQ. CDR3 sequence: CASSLALGLAGGYEQYF. The DNA for the CDR3 is TGCGCCAGCAGCTTGGCCCTGGGGCTAGCGGGAGGCTACGAGCAGTACTTC.

Ten or more counts support this clonotype. The gene calls are TRBV5-1 and TRBJ2-3, with no clear D. The CDR3 is 16 residues long. CDR1 is SGHRS, CDR2 YFSETQ, per germline. With 0 bases removed from V and 0 bases from J, the gap between germline ends came to 11 bases. The CDR3 sequence: CASSLARVASTDTQYF. CDR3 coding DNA: TGCGCCAGCAGCTTGGCCCGTGTTGCTAGCACAGATACGCAGTATTTT.

This clonotype was observed many times. The chain is built from TRBV20-1 and TRBJ1-6; no reliable D call. V was trimmed by 3 bases and J by 10 bases, leaving 22 bases between them. The CDR3 consists of 16 residues. Germline CDR1 reads DFQATT; CDR2 reads SNEGSKA (reference sequence). The CDR3 DNA follows: TGCAGTGCTAGCAATGGCAGCAAGTATTGGTACTCACCCCTCCACTTT. It yields the protein CSASNGSKYWYSPLHF.

The sample holds many counts of this clonotype. The chain joins TRBV7-6 to TRBJ2-7; D perhaps matches TRBD1 (5 bases). The CDR3 is 12 residues long. From germline, CDR1 is SGHVS and CDR2 FNYEAQ. The germline V and J ends were trimmed by 5 bases and 4 bases, with 9 bases remaining between them. This chain's CDR3 is CASSTAGYEQYF. The CDR3 region has the DNA TGTGCCAGCAGCACCGCAGGGTACGAGCAGTACTTC.

This clonotype has at least ten counts. The CDR3 DNA follows: TGCAGTGCTAGAGACGCGGGAGGGCCAAGGGCCTACGAGCAGTACTTC. Amino acids: CSARDAGGPRAYEQYF. The chain joins TRBV20-1 to TRBJ2-7, with 9 nucleotides matching TRBD2. The CDR3 sequence is 16 residues long. After removal of 0 bases from V and 2 bases from J, the junction contained 8 bases not matched to a gene. Germline values: CDR1 DFQATT, CDR2 SNEGSKA (reference sequence).

The DNA of the CDR3 is TGTACCTTCAGTTTCAGCTTGGGGGAGGACTACAATGAGCAGTTCTTC. This translates into CTFSFSLGEDYNEQFF. The J gene is TRBJ2-1, the V gene TRBV2; tentative D call: TRBD2 (6 bases). The CDR3 contains 16 residues. The germline gives CDR1 SNHLY, CDR2 FYNNEI.